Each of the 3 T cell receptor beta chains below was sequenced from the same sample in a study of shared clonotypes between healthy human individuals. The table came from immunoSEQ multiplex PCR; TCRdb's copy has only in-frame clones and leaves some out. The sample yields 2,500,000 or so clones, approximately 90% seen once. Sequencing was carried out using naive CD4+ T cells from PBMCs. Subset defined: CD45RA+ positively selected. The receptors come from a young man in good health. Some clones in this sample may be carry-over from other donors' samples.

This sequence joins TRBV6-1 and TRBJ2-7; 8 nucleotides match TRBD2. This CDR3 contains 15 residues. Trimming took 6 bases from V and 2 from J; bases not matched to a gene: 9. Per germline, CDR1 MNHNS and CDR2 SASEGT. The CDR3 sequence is CASRQTSGGAYEQYF. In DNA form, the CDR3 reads TGTGCCAGCAGACAAACTAGCGGAGGGGCCTACGAGCAGTACTTC.

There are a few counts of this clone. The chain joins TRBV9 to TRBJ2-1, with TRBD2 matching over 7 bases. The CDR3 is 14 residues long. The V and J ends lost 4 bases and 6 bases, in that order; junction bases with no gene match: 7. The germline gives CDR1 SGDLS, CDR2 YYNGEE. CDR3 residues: CASSISGSSNEQFF. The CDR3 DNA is TGTGCCAGCAGCATTAGCGGGTCGAGCAATGAGCAGTTCTTC.

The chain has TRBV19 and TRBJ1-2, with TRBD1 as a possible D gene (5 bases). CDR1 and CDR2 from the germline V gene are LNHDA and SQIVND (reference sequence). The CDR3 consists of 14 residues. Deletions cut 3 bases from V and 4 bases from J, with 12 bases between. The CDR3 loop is CASSIGRQGYGYTF. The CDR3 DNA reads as TGTGCCAGTAGTATCGGTCGGCAGGGCTATGGCTACACCTTC.